This T cell receptor beta chain stems from a study of siplizumab effects on memory and regulatory T cells. General study findings and limits: Sequences below about 10^-5 frequency were poorly captured, limiting mapping of alloreactive clones. Naive or memory phenotype assignment was not possible for roughly 75-95% of proliferating CD4+ or CD8+ clones.

Measured with immunoSEQ multiplex PCR; TCRdb has only the in-frame clones, and not every one. Here the sample spans 45,000 to 60,000 clones, approximately 84% being singletons. The CDR3 sequence is 17 residues long. Germline lookup yields CDR1 SGHDT and CDR2 YYEEEE. V shed 1 base and J shed 1 base, with 18 bases lying between them. Investigators obtained sequences from unstimulated naive, memory, effector memory and TEMRA subsets in a few donor pairs. Worth noting for this clone: Its antigen is unknown.

This receptor was taken from a human donor in good health. The sequenced material came from naive CD8+ T cells sorted from blood. J is TRBJ2-7 and V is TRBV5-6; either TRBD1 or TRBD2 may supply D (5 bases each). The CDR3 sequence: CASSLLGTPHESYEQYF. CDR3 nucleotides: TGTGCCAGCAGCTTGCTCGGGACGCCCCATGAGTCCTACGAGCAGTACTTC.